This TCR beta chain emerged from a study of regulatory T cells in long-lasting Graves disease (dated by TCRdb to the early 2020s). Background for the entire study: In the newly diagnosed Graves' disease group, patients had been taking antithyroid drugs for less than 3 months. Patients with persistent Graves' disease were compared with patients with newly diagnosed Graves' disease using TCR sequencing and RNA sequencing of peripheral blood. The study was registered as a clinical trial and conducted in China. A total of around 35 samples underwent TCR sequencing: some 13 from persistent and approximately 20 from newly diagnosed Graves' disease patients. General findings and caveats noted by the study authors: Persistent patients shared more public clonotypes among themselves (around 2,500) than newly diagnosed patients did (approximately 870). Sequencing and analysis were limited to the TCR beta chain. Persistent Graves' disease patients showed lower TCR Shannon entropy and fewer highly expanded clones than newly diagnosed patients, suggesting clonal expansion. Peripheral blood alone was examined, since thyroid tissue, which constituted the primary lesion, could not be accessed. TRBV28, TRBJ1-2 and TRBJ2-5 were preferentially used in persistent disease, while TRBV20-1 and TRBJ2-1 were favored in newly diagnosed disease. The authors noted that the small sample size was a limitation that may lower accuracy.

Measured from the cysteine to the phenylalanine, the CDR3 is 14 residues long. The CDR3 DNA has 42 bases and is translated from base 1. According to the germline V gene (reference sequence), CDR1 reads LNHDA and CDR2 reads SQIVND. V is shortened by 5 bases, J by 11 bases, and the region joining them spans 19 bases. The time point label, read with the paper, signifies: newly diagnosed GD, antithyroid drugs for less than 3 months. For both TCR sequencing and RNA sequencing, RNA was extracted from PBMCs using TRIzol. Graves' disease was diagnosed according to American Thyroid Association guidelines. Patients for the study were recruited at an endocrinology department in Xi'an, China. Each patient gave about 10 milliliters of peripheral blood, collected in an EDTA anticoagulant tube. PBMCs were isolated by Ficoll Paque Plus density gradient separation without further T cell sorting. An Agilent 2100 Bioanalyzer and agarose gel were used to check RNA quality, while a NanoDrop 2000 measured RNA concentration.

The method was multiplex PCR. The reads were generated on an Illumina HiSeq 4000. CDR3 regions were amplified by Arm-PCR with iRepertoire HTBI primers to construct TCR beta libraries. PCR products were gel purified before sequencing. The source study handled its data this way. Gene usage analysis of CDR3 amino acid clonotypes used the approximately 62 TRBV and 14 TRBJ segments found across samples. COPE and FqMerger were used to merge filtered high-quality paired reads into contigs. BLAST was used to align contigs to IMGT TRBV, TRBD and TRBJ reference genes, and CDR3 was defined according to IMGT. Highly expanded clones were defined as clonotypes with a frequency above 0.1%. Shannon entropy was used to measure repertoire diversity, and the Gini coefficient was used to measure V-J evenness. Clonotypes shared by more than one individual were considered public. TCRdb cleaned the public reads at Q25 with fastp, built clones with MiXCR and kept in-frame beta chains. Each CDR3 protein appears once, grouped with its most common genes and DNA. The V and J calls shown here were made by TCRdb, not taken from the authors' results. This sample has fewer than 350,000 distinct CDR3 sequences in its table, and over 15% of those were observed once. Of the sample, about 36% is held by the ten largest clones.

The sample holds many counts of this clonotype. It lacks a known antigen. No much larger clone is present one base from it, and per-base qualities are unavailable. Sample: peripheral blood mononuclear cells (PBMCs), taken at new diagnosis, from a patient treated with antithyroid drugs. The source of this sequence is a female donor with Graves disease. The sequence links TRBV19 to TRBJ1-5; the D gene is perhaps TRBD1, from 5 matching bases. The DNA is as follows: TGTGCCAGTAGTCCGGGACCCCTGAGGTTGGCCCAGCATTTT. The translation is CASSPGPLRLAQHF.